The rows below give T cell receptor beta chains drawn from one sample of a study of T cell repertoires in cytomegalovirus infection. TCRdb redid the calling of the reads with MiXCR, one entry per CDR3 protein. The data contain hundreds of thousands of distinct CDR3 sequences, less than 25% of them seen just once; the ten biggest clones take up around 8%. Material for sequencing was CD8+ T cells from PBMCs. The source is a human donor in good health (CMV status not recorded). Some clones in this sample may be carry-over from other donors' samples. CDR3s include the opening cysteine and the closing phenylalanine or tryptophan. The order of the fields is clone size, V gene, D gene, J gene, CDR3 DNA, CDR3 protein. The D gene is left open where the match is weak. Size values are once, few and many counts, or a class for expanded clones, and some rows have none.

clone_size: .; v_call: TRBV7-9; d_call: TRBD2; j_call: TRBJ2-5; cdr3_nt: TGTGCCAGCAGCTCCCCCCCGGGAGGAGAGACCCAGTACTTC; cdr3_aa: CASSSPPGGETQYF
clone_size: many; v_call: TRBV7-9; d_call: .; j_call: TRBJ2-2; cdr3_nt: TGTGCCAGCAGTCCCGGGCTTAGCGGCCTCCGGGAGCTGTTTTTT; cdr3_aa: CASSPGLSGLRELFF
clone_size: few; v_call: TRBV20-1; d_call: .; j_call: TRBJ1-1; cdr3_nt: TGCAGTGCTAGGGGACGCCTTGGGGGGGAAGCTTTCTTT; cdr3_aa: CSARGRLGGEAFF
clone_size: .; v_call: TRBV19; d_call: TRBD1; j_call: TRBJ1-2; cdr3_nt: TGTGCCAGTATAGACAGGGGAGACTATGGCTACACCTTC; cdr3_aa: CASIDRGDYGYTF
clone_size: few; v_call: TRBV6-8; d_call: .; j_call: TRBJ2-2; cdr3_nt: TGTGCCAGCAGTTACACGTCGGGGAAATCGGAGCTGTTTTTT; cdr3_aa: CASSYTSGKSELFF
clone_size: .; v_call: TRBV14; d_call: .; j_call: TRBJ2-2; cdr3_nt: TGTGCCAGCAGCCGAACCAGTAACACCGGGGAGCTGTTTTTT; cdr3_aa: CASSRTSNTGELFF
clone_size: many; v_call: TRBV7-2; d_call: .; j_call: TRBJ2-5; cdr3_nt: TGTGCCAGCAGCTCTAGACGGAGACTTCGGGAGACCCAGTACTTC; cdr3_aa: CASSSRRRLRETQYF
clone_size: many; v_call: TRBV7-9; d_call: .; j_call: TRBJ2-5; cdr3_nt: TGTGCCAGCAGCCCACGGACCCGCAAGCAAGAGACCCAGTACTTC; cdr3_aa: CASSPRTRKQETQYF
clone_size: many; v_call: TRBV7-9; d_call: TRBD1; j_call: TRBJ2-6; cdr3_nt: TGTGCCAGCAGCCAAGGGGACAGTCACTCTGGGGCCAACGTCCTGACTTTC; cdr3_aa: CASSQGDSHSGANVLTF
clone_size: few; v_call: TRBV5-4; d_call: .; j_call: TRBJ2-5; cdr3_nt: TGTGCCAGCAGCCACCCCGGGCGACAGGACCAAGAGACCCAGTACTTC; cdr3_aa: CASSHPGRQDQETQYF
clone_size: .; v_call: TRBV5-1; d_call: TRBD1; j_call: TRBJ2-3; cdr3_nt: TGCGCCAGCAGCGAGGACAGGGTCGCAGATACGCAGTATTTT; cdr3_aa: CASSEDRVADTQYF
clone_size: .; v_call: TRBV9; d_call: TRBD1; j_call: TRBJ2-2; cdr3_nt: TGTGCCAGCAGCGCAGATGGGACAGTAAGGAACACCGGGGAGCTGTTTTTT; cdr3_aa: CASSADGTVRNTGELFF
clone_size: few; v_call: TRBV20-1; d_call: .; j_call: TRBJ2-3; cdr3_nt: TGCAGTGCTAGAGCTGGTAGAGTGAGAGCAGATACGCAGTATTTT; cdr3_aa: CSARAGRVRADTQYF
clone_size: .; v_call: TRBV7-9; d_call: TRBD1; j_call: TRBJ1-2; cdr3_nt: TGTGCCAGCAGCCACCGGGACAGGGAGCTTGGGAACTATGGCTACACCTTC; cdr3_aa: CASSHRDRELGNYGYTF
clone_size: many; v_call: TRBV7-2; d_call: .; j_call: TRBJ2-2; cdr3_nt: TGTGCCAGCAGCCATAAGGGGTACACCGGGGAGCTGTTTTTT; cdr3_aa: CASSHKGYTGELFF
clone_size: many; v_call: TRBV7-2; d_call: TRBD1; j_call: TRBJ2-5; cdr3_nt: TGTGCCAGCAGCGCAGGACAGGGGCGGTTAGAGACCCAGTACTTC; cdr3_aa: CASSAGQGRLETQYF